One sample yielded the 21 T cell receptor beta chains listed below, sequenced in a study of PD-1 blockade in classical Hodgkin lymphoma (dated by TCRdb to 2018 to 2021). The library was produced with the immunoSEQ multiplex PCR assay. Held by TCRdb, this immuneACCESS table contains in-frame sequences only and omits some clones. Under half of the omission traces to an unresolved V gene where checked; the cause of the rest is unknown. The sample has about 5,500 clones on record, 45% to 65% of them singletons. The top ten hold 15% of the sample. Explained via the paper, the time point label denotes: cycle 1 day 1 (C1D1), immediately before nivolumab initiation. All trial patients had relapsed after autologous stem cell transplantation, with cohorts A, B and C differing in prior brentuximab vedotin exposure. Using a Miltenyi CD8+ T cell isolation kit, CD8+ T cells were purified from thawed PBMCs through magnetic negative selection.

Here the sequenced sample was CD8+ T cells from blood, taken at baseline. These receptors were taken from a human donor with classical Hodgkin lymphoma.

The genes are TRBV2 and TRBJ2-1; 7 bases fit TRBD2. The CDR3 length is 14 residues. Germline values: CDR1 SNHLY, CDR2 FYNNEI. The V gene end was trimmed by 7 bases and the J gene end by 9 bases; junction bases not matched to a gene: 12. In nucleotides, the CDR3 is TGTGCCAGCATTCGCAGCGGGGCCCCCTCTGAGCAGTTCTTC. This sequence encodes CASIRSGAPSEQFF.

The V call is TRBV27, the J call TRBJ2-1; possible D gene TRBD2, 5 bases. There are 14 residues in the CDR3. CDR1 is MNHEY, CDR2 SMNVEV, per germline (reference sequence). Trimming cost V 5 bases and J 1 base, with 9 bases left between them. CDR3 in amino acids: CASSLDWSYNEQFF. In DNA, the CDR3 is TGTGCCAGCAGTCTGGACTGGTCCTACAATGAGCAGTTCTTC.

This clone has a handful of counts. The rearrangement links TRBV6-9 to TRBJ2-7; no clear D gene. V lost 3 bases and J 6 bases, leaving 15 bases between the germline ends. This CDR3 has 14 amino acids. The germline V gene has CDR1 MNHGY and CDR2 SVAAGI. As DNA, the CDR3 is TGTGCCAGCAGTTACGTTGACCGTGAGTCCGAGCAGTACTTC. Protein sequence: CASSYVDRESEQYF.

The CDR3 sequence is CASSLGGLAGDEQYF. The CDR3 DNA reads TGTGCCAGCAGTTTAGGCGGGCTAGCGGGAGACGAGCAGTACTTC. The chain has TRBV27 and TRBJ2-7; 10 bases map to TRBD2. The CDR3 totals 15 residues. Germline-derived CDR1 and CDR2 are MNHEY and SMNVEV (reference sequence). The junction had 6 bases not matched to a gene; V was cut back by 2 bases and J by 5 bases.

The chain carries TRBV11-2 and TRBJ2-2; TRBD2 matches 14 bases. Germline CDR1 reads SGHAT; CDR2 reads FQNNGV. The trim removed 1 base at V and 3 bases at J, leaving 4 bases unmatched. The CDR3 contains 18 residues. Written as DNA, the CDR3 is TGTGCCAGCAGCTTAGTGGGACTAGCGGGGGTAGACACCGGGGAGCTGTTTTTT. The encoded protein is CASSLVGLAGVDTGELFF.

This clone was recorded a few times. The genes are TRBV4-1 and TRBJ1-1; no definite D call. The germline V gene has CDR1 MGHRA and CDR2 YSYEKL. V was shortened by 0 bases and J by 3 bases, with 8 bases between the two germline ends. This CDR3 region has 14 residues. CDR3 sequence: CASSQDREDTEAFF. CDR3 nucleotide sequence: TGCGCCAGCAGCCAAGATCGGGAGGACACTGAAGCTTTCTTT.

This chain joins TRBV27 and TRBJ2-1; TRBD2 matches 7 bases. Looked up from germline, CDR1 is MNHEY and CDR2 is SMNVEV (reference sequence). CDR3 length: 14 residues. After removal of 4 bases from V and 8 bases from J, the junction contained 8 bases not matched to a gene. The DNA of the CDR3 is TGTGCCAGCAGTTCGGGGAGGGGCCTCGATGAGCAGTTCTTC. This translates into CASSSGRGLDEQFF.

By share, this clone ranks as large. The V gene is TRBV7-9, the J gene TRBJ1-2; 8 positions agree with TRBD1. After removal of 5 bases from V and 0 bases from J, the junction contained 5 bases not matched to a gene. This CDR3 contains 15 residues. CDR1 is SEHNR, CDR2 FQNEAQ, per germline (reference sequence). The CDR3 loop reads CASSVQGESNYGYTF. The CDR3 nucleotides read TGTGCCAGCAGCGTACAGGGGGAATCTAACTATGGCTACACCTTC.

In its sample, this clone was seen a few times. The V call is TRBV6-5, the J call TRBJ2-7; 8 bases match TRBD2. There are 16 residues in the CDR3. V was clipped by 4 bases and J by 5 bases; unmatched bases: 13. Germline lookup yields CDR1 MNHEY and CDR2 SVGAGI. CDR3 nucleotides: TGTGCCAGCAGTTCTGCCCTCGGGAGGGCCCCCCACGAGCAGTACTTC. Encoded protein: CASSSALGRAPHEQYF.

This chain uses TRBV2 with TRBJ1-5; D is uncertain. Germline V gene sequence: CDR1 SNHLY, CDR2 FYNNEI. The V end was cut by 7 bases, the J end by 3 bases, with 19 bases between. CDR3 length equals 16 residues. The CDR3 protein is CASTFNPGGNNQPQHF. The CDR3 DNA is TGTGCCAGCACGTTTAACCCGGGAGGGAACAATCAGCCCCAGCATTTT.

The chain links TRBV11-2 to TRBJ2-7, with D tentatively TRBD2 (5 bases). CDR3 size: 14 residues. V gave up 3 bases and J gave up 1 base, with 10 bases separating them. Germline CDR1 is SGHAT and CDR2 is FQNNGV. CDR3 protein: CASSLEAESYEQYF. The DNA of the CDR3 is TGTGCCAGCAGCTTGGAGGCAGAATCCTACGAGCAGTACTTC.

This clone is a singleton in its sample. This rearrangement joins TRBV28 to TRBJ2-5; the D is unclear. The CDR3 spans 12 residues. Trimming stripped 3 bases from V and 4 bases from J, with 6 bases between. Germline V gives CDR1 MDHEN, CDR2 SYDVKM. CDR3 loop: CASSLATETQYF. As DNA, the CDR3 is TGTGCCAGCAGTTTGGCGACAGAGACCCAGTACTTC.

CDR3 in amino acids: CASSYSGQSPYEQYF. In DNA form, the CDR3 reads TGTGCCAGCAGTTACTCGGGGCAGTCGCCCTACGAGCAGTACTTC. The chain is built from TRBV6-5 and TRBJ2-7, with D possibly being TRBD1 (5 bases). Germline CDR1 reads MNHEY; CDR2 reads SVGAGI. Deletions cut 0 bases from V and 2 bases from J, with 11 bases between. This CDR3 has 15 residues.

This clone was detected once. The rearrangement links TRBV27 to TRBJ2-5; D may be TRBD2 (6 bases). The V and J ends lost 3 bases and 1 base respectively, with 12 bases between them. Germline assignment: CDR1 MNHEY and CDR2 SMNVEV (reference sequence). The CDR3 loop spans 15 amino acids. The DNA for the CDR3 is TGTGCCAGCAGTTTCATAGGGGAGGTCCAAGAGACCCAGTACTTC. This sequence encodes CASSFIGEVQETQYF.

On this clone itself: This CDR3 is also generated by other DNA sequences in the sample. This chain's CDR3 is CASSFGTGVYEQFF. The CDR3 DNA follows: TGTGCCAGCAGCTTTGGGACAGGGGTTTATGAGCAGTTCTTC. The genes are TRBV11-2 and TRBJ2-1; 10 bases agree with TRBD1. The V gene end was trimmed by 3 bases and the J gene end by 8 bases; junction bases not matched to a gene: 4. The CDR3 contains 14 residues. Germline CDR1 reads SGHAT; CDR2 reads FQNNGV. The whole variable domain, remainder taken from reference TRBV11-2 and TRBJ2-1, is EAGVAQSPRYKIIEKRQSVAFWCNPISGHATLYWYQQILGQGPKLLIQFQNNGVVDDSQLPKDRFSAERLKGVDSTLKIQPAKLEDSAVYLCASSFGTGVYEQFFGPGTRLTVL.

This clone is medium-sized by share. V is TRBV6-6 and J is TRBJ1-1; tentative D call: TRBD1 (5 bases). Trimming removed 7 bases from V and 8 bases from J, with 11 bases in between. The CDR3 has 11 residues. The germline V gene encodes CDR1 MNHNY and CDR2 SVGAGI (reference sequence). The CDR3 protein is CASIWGREAFF. The CDR3 DNA reads as TGTGCCAGCATATGGGGGAGGGAAGCTTTCTTT.

This rearrangement joins TRBV5-1 to TRBJ1-4; 8 nucleotides align to TRBD1. V dropped 3 bases and J dropped 5; count of bases not matched to a gene: 3. CDR3 length: 14 amino acids. Germline assignment: CDR1 SGHRS and CDR2 YFSETQ. This CDR3 reads CASSWTGPNEKLFF. CDR3 sequence (DNA): TGCGCCAGCAGCTGGACAGGGCCGAATGAAAAACTGTTTTTT.

This clone is judged large. The chain combines TRBV30 with TRBJ2-7, with 13 bases identical to TRBD2. CDR1 GTSNPN and CDR2 SVGIG come from the germline V gene (reference sequence). V dropped 3 bases and J dropped 6; count of bases not matched to a gene: 5. This CDR3 comprises 14 residues. The CDR3 reads CAWREGLAGAEQYF. The CDR3 region has the DNA TGTGCCTGGAGAGAAGGACTAGCGGGAGCCGAGCAGTACTTC.

This clone was recorded only once. The genes are TRBV7-9 and TRBJ2-5; D might be TRBD1 (5 bases). V was clipped by 1 base and J by 2 bases, with 11 bases between them. The CDR3 consists of 15 residues. Germline V gene data show CDR1 as SEHNR and CDR2 as FQNEAQ (reference sequence). The CDR3 nucleotides read TGTGCCAGCAGCTTAGGCGCCAGGGCGCAAGAGACCCAGTACTTC. This gives the protein CASSLGARAQETQYF.

This clone qualifies as medium-sized. V is TRBV5-1 and J is TRBJ2-7; 11 nucleotides agree with TRBD2. The germline gives CDR1 SGHRS, CDR2 YFSETQ. CDR3 length: 18 amino acids. J was trimmed by 4 bases and V by 0 bases; bases with no gene match: 12. As DNA, the CDR3 is TGCGCCAGCAGCTTGGCCCCTCTACTAGCGGGAGTATGTTACGAGCAGTACTTC. Its translation: CASSLAPLLAGVCYEQYF. Looking up the rest from reference TRBV5-1 and TRBJ2-7 gives the full variable domain: KAGVTQTPRYLIKTRGQQVTLSCSPISGHRSVSWYQQTPGQGLQFLFEYFSETQRNKGNFPGRFSGRQFSNSRSEMNVSTLELGDSALYLCASSLAPLLAGVCYEQYFGPGTRLTVT.

The genes are TRBV2 and TRBJ2-5; weak D call: TRBD2 (5 bases). This CDR3 comprises 15 residues. Germline CDR1 reads SNHLY; CDR2 reads FYNNEI. V was shortened by 3 bases and J by 5 bases, with 16 bases between the two germline ends. The CDR3 spells CASSEGSSRGETQYF. Written as DNA, the CDR3 is TGTGCCAGCAGTGAGGGTTCGTCTAGAGGGGAGACCCAGTACTTC.